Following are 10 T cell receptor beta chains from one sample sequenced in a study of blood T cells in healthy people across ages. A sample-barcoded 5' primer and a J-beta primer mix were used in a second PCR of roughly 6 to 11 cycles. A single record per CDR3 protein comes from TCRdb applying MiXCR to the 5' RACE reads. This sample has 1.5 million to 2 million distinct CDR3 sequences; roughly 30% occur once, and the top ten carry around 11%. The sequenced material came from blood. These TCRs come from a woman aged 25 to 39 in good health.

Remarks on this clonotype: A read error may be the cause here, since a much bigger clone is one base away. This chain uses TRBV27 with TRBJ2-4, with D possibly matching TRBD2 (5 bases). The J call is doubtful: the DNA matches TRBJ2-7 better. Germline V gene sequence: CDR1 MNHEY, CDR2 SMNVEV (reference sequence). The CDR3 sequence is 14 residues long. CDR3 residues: CASSFGISPCEQYF. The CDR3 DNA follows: TGTGCCAGCAGTTTCGGGATTTCCCCCTGCGAGCAGTACTTC.

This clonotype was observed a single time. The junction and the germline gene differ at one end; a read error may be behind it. The CDR3 DNA reads as TGTGCCAGCTCACCGCGGGACGGCAACGTGGAGACCCCGTACTTC. Residues: CASSPRDGNVETPYF. The chain joins TRBV18 to TRBJ2-5; a possible D gene is TRBD2 (6 bases). The CDR3 extends over 15 amino acids. Germline V gene data show CDR1 as KGHSH and CDR2 as LQKENI.

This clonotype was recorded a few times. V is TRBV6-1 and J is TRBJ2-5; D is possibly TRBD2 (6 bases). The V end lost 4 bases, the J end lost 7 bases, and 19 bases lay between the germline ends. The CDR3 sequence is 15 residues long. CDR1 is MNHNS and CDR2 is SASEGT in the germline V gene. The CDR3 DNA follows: TGTGCCAGCAGTGGAACCTTTCCCCCGCGGGGGACCCAGTACTTC. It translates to CASSGTFPPRGTQYF.

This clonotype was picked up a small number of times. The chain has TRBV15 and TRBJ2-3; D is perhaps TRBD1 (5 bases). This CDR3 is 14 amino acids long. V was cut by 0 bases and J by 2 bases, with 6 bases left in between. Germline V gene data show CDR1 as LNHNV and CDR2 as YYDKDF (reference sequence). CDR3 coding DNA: TGTGCCACCAGCAGAGAGACAGACACAGATACGCAGTATTTT. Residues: CATSRETDTDTQYF. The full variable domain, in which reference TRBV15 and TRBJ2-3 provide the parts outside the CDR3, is DAMVIQNPRYQVTQFGKPVTLSCSQTLNHNVMYWYQQKSSQAPKLLFHYYDKDFNNEADTPDNFQSRRPNTSFCFLDIRSPGLGDTAMYLCATSRETDTDTQYFGPGTRLTVL.

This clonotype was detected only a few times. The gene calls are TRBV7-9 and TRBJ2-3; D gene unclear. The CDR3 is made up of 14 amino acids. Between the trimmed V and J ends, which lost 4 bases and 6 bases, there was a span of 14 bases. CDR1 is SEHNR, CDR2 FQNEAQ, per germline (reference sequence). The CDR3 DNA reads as TGTGCCAGCAGCTCATTTACGTCCGAGGATACGCAGTATTTT. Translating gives CASSSFTSEDTQYF.

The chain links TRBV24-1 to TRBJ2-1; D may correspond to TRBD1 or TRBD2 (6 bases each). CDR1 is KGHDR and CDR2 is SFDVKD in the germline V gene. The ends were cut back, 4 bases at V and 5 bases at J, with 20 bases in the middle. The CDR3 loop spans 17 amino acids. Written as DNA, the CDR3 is TGTGCCACCAGTGACCCCCCGGGGGCTAGGTTGCACAATGAGCAGTTCTTC. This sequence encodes CATSDPPGARLHNEQFF.

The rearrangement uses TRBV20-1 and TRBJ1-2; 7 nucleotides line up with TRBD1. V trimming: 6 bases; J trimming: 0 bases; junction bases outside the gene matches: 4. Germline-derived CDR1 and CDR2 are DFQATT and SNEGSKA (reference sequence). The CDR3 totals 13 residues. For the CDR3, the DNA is TGCAGTGCAAAGGGACAGACTAACTATGGCTACACCTTC. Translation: CSAKGQTNYGYTF.

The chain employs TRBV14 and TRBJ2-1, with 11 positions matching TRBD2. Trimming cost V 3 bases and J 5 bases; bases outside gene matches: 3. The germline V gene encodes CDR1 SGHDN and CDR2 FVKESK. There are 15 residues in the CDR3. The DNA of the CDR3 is TGTGCCAGCAGCCATCCACTAGCGGGAGACAATGAGCAGTTCTTC. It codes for CASSHPLAGDNEQFF.

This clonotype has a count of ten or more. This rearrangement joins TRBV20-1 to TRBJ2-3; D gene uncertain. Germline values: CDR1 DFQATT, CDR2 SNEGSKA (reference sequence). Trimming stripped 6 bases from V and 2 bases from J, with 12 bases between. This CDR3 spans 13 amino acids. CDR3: CSAFNTNTDTQYF. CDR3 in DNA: TGCAGTGCATTTAACACCAACACAGATACGCAGTATTTT.

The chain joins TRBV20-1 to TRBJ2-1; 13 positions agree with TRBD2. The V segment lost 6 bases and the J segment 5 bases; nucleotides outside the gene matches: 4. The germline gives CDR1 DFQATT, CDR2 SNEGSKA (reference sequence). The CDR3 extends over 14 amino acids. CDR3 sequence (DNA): TGCAGTGCCAGACTAGCGGGGGGCAACAATGAGCAGTTCTTC. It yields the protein CSARLAGGNNEQFF.